This T cell receptor beta chain was captured by sequencing in a study of CD8+CD57+ T cells in acquired aplastic anemia. V gave up 2 bases and J gave up 5 bases; unmatched junction bases: 7. CDR3 size: 16 residues. Germline values: CDR1 MNHEY, CDR2 SVGEGT. Profiles of TCR beta VDJ and CDR3 were generated from a genomic DNA template. TCRdb re-called the reads through MiXCR, storing one row per CDR3 protein. The data hold approximately 160,000 distinct CDR3 sequences, with approximately 43% observed a single time. The V and J genes are TRBV6-2 or TRBV6-3 and TRBJ2-5, with TRBD2 identical over 11 bases. Material: sorted CD4+, CD8+, or CD8+CD57+ T cells (not recorded which) from PBMCs. This TCR was sampled from a human donor in good health. Here the CDR3 reads CASSYGSGGAMETQYF. The CDR3 DNA follows: TGTGCCAGCAGTTACGGTAGCGGGGGGGCCATGGAGACCCAGTACTTC.